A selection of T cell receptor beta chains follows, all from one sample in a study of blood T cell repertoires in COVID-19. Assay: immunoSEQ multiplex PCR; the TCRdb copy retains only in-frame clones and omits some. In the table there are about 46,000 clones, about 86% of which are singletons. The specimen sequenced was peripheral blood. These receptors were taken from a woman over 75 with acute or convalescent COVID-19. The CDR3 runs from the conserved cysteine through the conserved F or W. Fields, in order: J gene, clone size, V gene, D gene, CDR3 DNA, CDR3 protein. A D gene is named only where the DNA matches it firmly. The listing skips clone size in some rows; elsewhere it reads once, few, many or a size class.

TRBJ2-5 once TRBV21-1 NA TGTGCCAGCAGCTTACGGACTAGCGGGGGGCGGGAGACCCAGTACTTC CASSLRTSGGRETQYF
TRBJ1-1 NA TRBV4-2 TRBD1 TGTGCCAGCAGCCAAGATCCTGCCGGGCAGGGGGACACTGAAGCTTTCTTT CASSQDPAGQGDTEAFF
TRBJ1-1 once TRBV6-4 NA TGTGCCAGCAGTGAGGAGGGGAACACTGAAGCTTTCTTT CASSEEGNTEAFF
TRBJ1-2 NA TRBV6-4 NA TGTGCCAGCAGTTTGGGCAGGAACTATGGCTACACCTTC CASSLGRNYGYTF
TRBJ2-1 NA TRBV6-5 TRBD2 TGTGCCAGCACCCAGCGGGGGGGCGGCGATGAGCAGTTCTTC CASTQRGGGDEQFF
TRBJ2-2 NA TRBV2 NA TGTGCCAGCAGTGATACCGGGATCTTGAACACCGGGGAGCTGTTTTTT CASSDTGILNTGELFF
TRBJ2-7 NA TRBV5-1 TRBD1 TGCGCCAGCAGCTTGTGGGGCAGGGGGTCCGAGCAGTACTTC CASSLWGRGSEQYF
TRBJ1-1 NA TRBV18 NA TGTGCCAGCTCAGGCAGGGGCGAGACTGAAGCTTTCTTT CASSGRGETEAFF
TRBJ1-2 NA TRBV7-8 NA TGTGCCAGCAGCCTTGGGGGGTCCTATGGCTACACCTTC CASSLGGSYGYTF
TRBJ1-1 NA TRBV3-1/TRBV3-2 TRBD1 TGTGCCAGCAGCCAAACGGACAGGCACACTGAAGCTTTCTTT CASSQTDRHTEAFF
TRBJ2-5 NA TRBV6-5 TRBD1 TGTGCCAGCAGTCCTGACAGGGATAGAGAGACCCAGTACTTC CASSPDRDRETQYF
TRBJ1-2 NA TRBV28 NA TGTGCCAGCAGTTTCGGCTCCGGGAACTATGGCTACACCTTC CASSFGSGNYGYTF
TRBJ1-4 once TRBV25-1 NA TGTGCCAGCAGTGAATCGGGAGCGGGAAATGAAAAACTGTTTTTT CASSESGAGNEKLFF
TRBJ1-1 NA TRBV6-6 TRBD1 TGTGCCAGCAGTCGATCTCCGGGACAGGCCACTGAAGCTTTCTTT CASSRSPGQATEAFF
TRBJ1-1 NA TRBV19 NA TGTGCCAGTAGTATCGGGGGGACCCTGAGTACTGAAGCTTTCTTT CASSIGGTLSTEAFF
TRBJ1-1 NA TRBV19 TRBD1 TGTGCCAGTAGTACGCGGACAGGGTCTGAAGCTTTCTTT CASSTRTGSEAFF
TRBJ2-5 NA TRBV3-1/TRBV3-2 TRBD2 TGTGCCAGCAGAGAACTAGCGGGGGGGCCGGGGACCCAGTACTTC CASRELAGGPGTQYF
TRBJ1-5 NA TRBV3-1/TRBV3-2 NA TGTGCCAGCAGCCATAGGTCAGGGGTTGGCAATCAGCCCCAGCATTTT CASSHRSGVGNQPQHF
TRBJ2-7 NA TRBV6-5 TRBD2 TGTGCCAGCAGCCCCGTGGGGCGGGGGACCTACGAGCAGTACTTC CASSPVGRGTYEQYF
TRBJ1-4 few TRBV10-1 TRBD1 TGCGCCAGCAGTGATGGACAGGATAATGAAAAACTGTTTTTT CASSDGQDNEKLFF
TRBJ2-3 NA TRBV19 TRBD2 TGTGCCAGTACACCAAAAATAGCGGGGGGCACCACAGATACGCAGTATTTT CASTPKIAGGTTDTQYF
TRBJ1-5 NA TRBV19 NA TGTGCCAGTAGTATAGCCTCGGGGGGCAGCAATCAGCCCCAGCATTTT CASSIASGGSNQPQHF
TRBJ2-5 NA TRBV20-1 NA TGCAGTGCTAGTGACCGGGCGGGGGCCATCCAAGAGACCCAGTACTTC CSASDRAGAIQETQYF
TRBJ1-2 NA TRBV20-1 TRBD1 TGCAGTGCTAATGACAGGGGTTACACCTTC CSANDRGYTF
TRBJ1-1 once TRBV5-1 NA TGCGCCAGCAGCTTGATCCCAACTGAAGCTTTCTTT CASSLIPTEAFF
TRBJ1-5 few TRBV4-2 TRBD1 TGTGCCAGCAGCCAAGTGGCAGGGGGAAGCAATCAGCCCCAGCATTTT CASSQVAGGSNQPQHF
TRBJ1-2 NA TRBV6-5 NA TGTGCCAGCAGGGGGCGCGTTAGCTATGGCTACACCTTC CASRGRVSYGYTF
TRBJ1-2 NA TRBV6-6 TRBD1 TGTGCCATCGCCGGGACAGGGGGCTATGGCTACACCTTC CAIAGTGGYGYTF
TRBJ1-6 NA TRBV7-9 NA TGTGCCAGCAGCTTAGACAGCTCCTATAATTCACCCCTCCACTTT CASSLDSSYNSPLHF
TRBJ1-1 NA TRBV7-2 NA TGTGCCAGCAGCCCCTGGGGGGGGGCTAACACTGAAGCTTTCTTT CASSPWGGANTEAFF